The 21 T cell receptor beta chains reported below all come from one sample, sequenced in a study of blood T cell repertoires in COVID-19. The data were produced by immunoSEQ multiplex PCR, yet TCRdb's version contains in-frame clones alone and is incomplete. The top ten clones hold over 13% of a sample with around 89,000 clones, about 78% of them seen once. Sequencing used peripheral blood. Receptors were obtained from a woman aged 80 or older with acute or convalescent COVID-19.

Here the CDR3 reads CASSPGLLQQYF. DNA of the CDR3: TGTGCCAGCAGTCCTGGTTTACTCCAGCAGTACTTC. This chain connects TRBV28 to TRBJ2-7, with D unresolved. The V and J ends lost 5 bases and 8 bases respectively, with 13 bases between them. The CDR3 covers 12 residues. Germline lookup yields CDR1 MDHEN and CDR2 SYDVKM. Filled out from reference TRBV28 and TRBJ2-7, the complete variable domain reads DVKVTQSSRYLVKRTGEKVFLECVQDMDHENMFWYRQDPGLGLRLIYFSYDVKMKEKGDIPEGYSVSREKKERFSLILESASTNQTSMYLCASSPGLLQQYFGPGTRLTVT.

This rearrangement joins TRBV12-3 or TRBV12-4 to TRBJ1-1, with D unresolved. This CDR3 region has 10 residues. With 7 bases removed from V and 8 bases from J, the gap between germline ends came to 8 bases. CDR3 bases: TGTGCCAGCATCGGTTCAGAAGCTTTCTTT. Translated: CASIGSEAFF.

The rearrangement joins TRBV7-9 to TRBJ1-2, with TRBD1 identical over 7 bases. The CDR3 covers 14 residues. The germline V gene has CDR1 SEHNR and CDR2 FQNEAQ (reference sequence). The ends lost 1 base at V and 7 bases at J; junction bases unmatched: 6. The CDR3 spells CASSLEGGASGYTF. CDR3 sequence (DNA): TGTGCCAGCAGCTTAGAAGGGGGCGCATCTGGCTACACCTTC.

This clone has a handful of counts. The chain uses TRBV30 and TRBJ1-3; TRBD1 is a possible D gene (5 bases). This CDR3 is 12 amino acids long. The V and J ends lost 4 bases and 4 bases respectively, with 8 bases between them. Germline V CDR1 and CDR2: GTSNPN, SVGIG (reference sequence). CDR3 region: CAWTYRGNTIYF. Written as DNA, the CDR3 is TGTGCCTGGACCTACAGGGGAAACACCATATATTTT.

The chain uses TRBV6-5 and TRBJ1-1; TRBD1 aligns across 7 bases. The germline CDR1 and CDR2 sequences are MNHEY and SVGAGI. V trimming: 6 bases; J trimming: 4 bases; junction bases outside the gene matches: 8. The CDR3 has 14 residues. CDR3 DNA: TGTGCCAGCAGGGAGACCTGGACAGGCACTGAAGCTTTCTTT. Translation gives CASRETWTGTEAFF.

The chain couples TRBV19 to TRBJ1-1; D ambiguous. V lost 7 bases and J lost 1, with 16 bases in between. This CDR3 region has 15 residues. Germline V gives CDR1 LNHDA, CDR2 SQIVND (reference sequence). The CDR3, as DNA: TGTGCCAGTACCCTAGCGGGCCAGAAGAACACTGAAGCTTTCTTT. Translated: CASTLAGQKNTEAFF.

This chain links TRBV7-2 with TRBJ2-3; D call uncertain. This CDR3 region has 14 residues. Deletions cut 5 bases from V and 0 bases from J, with 9 bases between. Germline-derived CDR1 and CDR2 are SGHTA and FQGNSA. CDR3 sequence reads: CASSAERSTDTQYF. The CDR3 nucleotides read TGTGCCAGCAGCGCAGAAAGAAGCACAGATACGCAGTATTTT. Combining the CDR3 with reference TRBV7-2 and TRBJ2-3 gives the whole variable domain GAGVSQSPSNKVTEKGKDVELRCDPISGHTALYWYRQSLGQGLEFLIYFQGNSAPDKSGLPSDRFSAERTGGSVSTLTIQRTQQEDSAVYLCASSAERSTDTQYFGPGTRLTVL.

This clone was counted many times. This chain uses TRBV7-2 with TRBJ1-5; 7 positions match TRBD1. V gave up 4 bases and J gave up 4 bases; unmatched junction bases: 7. CDR1 and CDR2 from the germline V gene are SGHTA and FQGNSA. This CDR3 has 15 amino acids. The CDR3 DNA sequence: TGTGCCAGCAGCTCCTCGGGACAGCCGAATCAGCCCCAGCATTTT. Protein sequence: CASSSSGQPNQPQHF.

V usage is TRBV4-2 and J usage is TRBJ1-3; 7 bases fit TRBD1. Germline-derived CDR1 and CDR2 are LGHNA and YNFKEQ. The length of the CDR3 is 18 residues. The V and J ends lost 0 bases and 0 bases, in that order; junction bases with no gene match: 8. This CDR3 reads CASSQEGTAVSSGNTIYF. The CDR3, as DNA: TGTGCCAGCAGCCAAGAGGGGACAGCCGTAAGCTCTGGAAACACCATATATTTT.

In its sample, this clone was seen a few times. This sequence joins TRBV7-9 and TRBJ1-1; D possibly corresponds to TRBD1 (6 bases). Trimming pared 1 base from V and 8 bases from J, leaving 11 bases between. CDR1 is SEHNR, CDR2 FQNEAQ, per germline (reference sequence). The CDR3 spans 13 residues. CDR3 bases: TGTGCCAGCAGCTTAGGACAGGCGCCGGAAGCTTTCTTT. Encoded protein: CASSLGQAPEAFF.

The rearrangement uses TRBV19 and TRBJ1-1, with TRBD1 as a possible D gene (5 bases). The length of the CDR3 is 15 residues. Trimming shortened V by 6 bases and J by 2 bases, and 16 bases separated the two germline ends. Germline V gene sequence: CDR1 LNHDA, CDR2 SQIVND (reference sequence). As DNA, the CDR3 is TGTGCCAGTAGACCATGGGGGGATAAAAACACTGAAGCTTTCTTT. It encodes CASRPWGDKNTEAFF.

V gene TRBV5-1 combines with J gene TRBJ1-4; no clear D. The V gene lost 7 bases and the J gene lost 2 bases, with 12 bases spanning the gap. The CDR3 sequence is 14 residues long. Germline V gives CDR1 SGHRS, CDR2 YFSETQ. The CDR3 reads CASSPRGTNEKLFF. CDR3 bases: TGCGCCAGCTCCCCTCGGGGTACTAATGAAAAACTGTTTTTT.

The gene calls are TRBV3-1 (or the pseudogene TRBV3-2) and TRBJ2-5; D might be TRBD2 (6 bases). Trimming removed 4 bases from V and 2 bases from J, with 11 bases in between. Germline CDR1 LGHDT, CDR2 YNNKEL (reference sequence). This CDR3 has 14 amino acids. The CDR3 nucleotides are TGTGCCAGCAGCCTCAACGGGGGTCAAGAGACCCAGTACTTC. Translated: CASSLNGGQETQYF.

A single count supports this clone. The V gene is TRBV7-2, the J gene TRBJ1-5; D gene uncertain. CDR1 and CDR2 from the germline V gene are SGHTA and FQGNSA. The CDR3 has 15 residues. V was trimmed by 2 bases and J by 4 bases, leaving 12 bases between them. CDR3 sequence (DNA): TGTGCCAGCAGCTTAAGCCGGGAGCCGAATCAGCCCCAGCATTTT. Its protein is CASSLSREPNQPQHF.

J is TRBJ2-7 and V is TRBV6-2 or TRBV6-3; D unclear. The CDR3 consists of 13 residues. Looked up from germline, CDR1 is MNHEY and CDR2 is SVGEGT. Trimming stripped 6 bases from V and 2 bases from J, with 11 bases between. The CDR3 spells CASSQTSPYEQYF. The CDR3 DNA reads TGTGCCAGCAGCCAGACATCCCCCTACGAGCAGTACTTC.

The chain links TRBV28 to TRBJ2-3, with 7 bases identical to TRBD1. The germline gives CDR1 MDHEN, CDR2 SYDVKM. Unmatched junction bases numbered 5, after V lost 5 bases and J lost 0 bases. This CDR3 region has 15 residues. CDR3 DNA sequence: TGTGCCAGCAGTCCTAGGACAGGAAGCACAGATACGCAGTATTTT. This codes for CASSPRTGSTDTQYF. The full variable domain, its missing parts supplied by reference TRBV28 and TRBJ2-3, is DVKVTQSSRYLVKRTGEKVFLECVQDMDHENMFWYRQDPGLGLRLIYFSYDVKMKEKGDIPEGYSVSREKKERFSLILESASTNQTSMYLCASSPRTGSTDTQYFGPGTRLTVL.

The chain joins TRBV3-1 (or the pseudogene TRBV3-2) to TRBJ2-7; TRBD1 agrees at 9 bases. Germline V gene data show CDR1 as LGHDT and CDR2 as YNNKEL (reference sequence). Unmatched junction bases numbered 4, after V lost 4 bases and J lost 3 bases. The CDR3 runs 14 residues. CDR3 sequence: CASSPGTGHYEQYF. The CDR3 region has the DNA TGTGCCAGCAGCCCCGGGACAGGGCACTACGAGCAGTACTTC.

The chain combines TRBV2 with TRBJ1-1; TRBD1 might be the D (6 bases). Trimming stripped 8 bases from V and 1 base from J, with 14 bases between. The CDR3 loop spans 14 amino acids. Germline V gene lookup returns CDR1 SNHLY and CDR2 FYNNEI. The CDR3 loop reads CASGRTARNTEAFF. The CDR3 region has the DNA TGTGCCAGCGGAAGGACAGCGCGGAACACTGAAGCTTTCTTT.

The genes are TRBV6-1 and TRBJ1-2, with a weak D call TRBD1 (6 bases). The V end was cut by 1 base, the J end by 5 bases, with 14 bases between. Germline V CDR1 and CDR2: MNHNS, SASEGT. The CDR3 spans 15 residues. This chain's CDR3 is CASSEGGGRVYGYTF. The CDR3 region has the DNA TGTGCCAGCAGTGAAGGAGGGGGTCGGGTATATGGCTACACCTTC.

CDR3 sequence: CASSRTGGHQPQHF. The CDR3 DNA reads TGTGCCAGCAGCCGGACAGGGGGCCATCAGCCCCAGCATTTT. The rearrangement links TRBV7-8 to TRBJ1-5, with TRBD1 matching 11 bases. The CDR3 spans 14 residues. V lost 5 bases, J lost 5 bases, and 2 bases stayed unmatched. CDR1 is SGHVS, CDR2 FQNEAQ, per germline.

V usage is TRBV19 and J usage is TRBJ1-6; TRBD1 aligns across 7 bases. Germline V gene lookup returns CDR1 LNHDA and CDR2 SQIVND (reference sequence). The CDR3 loop spans 14 amino acids. Trimming removed 7 bases from V and 6 bases from J; junction bases left unmatched: 6. The CDR3 here is CASKERQGNSPLHF. The CDR3 DNA reads as TGTGCCAGTAAGGAAAGACAGGGTAATTCACCCCTCCACTTT.